The 25 T cell receptor beta chains below come from one sample, sequenced in a study of T cells in Graves' hyperthyroidism and ophthalmopathy. The TCR beta CDR3 regions underwent amplification using RNA transcripts as the source. The HTBI set primed first-round TCR CDR3 RT-PCR. A single record per CDR3 protein comes from TCRdb applying MiXCR to the multiplex PCR reads. The repertoire has roughly 350,000 distinct CDR3 sequences, approximately 13% of them found once; the top ten carry roughly 33%. Sequencing input: blood. The source is a woman in her forties with Graves' ophthalmopathy.

Ten or more counts support this clonotype. V is TRBV20-1 and J is TRBJ1-1; no clear D gene. Per the germline V gene, CDR1 is DFQATT and CDR2 is SNEGSKA (reference sequence). This CDR3 has 11 amino acids. V lost 7 bases, J lost 8 bases, and 14 bases lay in between. The CDR3 region has the DNA TGCAGTGGTGAAGGGCATAGCGAAGCTTTCTTT. Translated: CSGEGHSEAFF.

The rearrangement uses TRBV5-1 and TRBJ1-2; D is perhaps TRBD1 (6 bases). Trimming took off 4 bases at V and 0 bases at J, with 13 bases between the two ends. Germline loops: CDR1 SGHRS, CDR2 YFSETQ. The CDR3 consists of 15 residues. The CDR3 loop is CASSLRTATNYGYTF. The CDR3 DNA sequence: TGCGCCAGCAGCCTACGGACAGCAACTAACTATGGCTACACCTTC. The variable domain in full, completed from reference TRBV5-1 and TRBJ1-2, reads KAGVTQTPRYLIKTRGQQVTLSCSPISGHRSVSWYQQTPGQGLQFLFEYFSETQRNKGNFPGRFSGRQFSNSRSEMNVSTLELGDSALYLCASSLRTATNYGYTFGSGTRLTVV.

V is TRBV19 and J is TRBJ2-3, with D possibly being TRBD2 (7 bases). V was shortened by 6 bases and J by 0 bases, with 13 bases between the two germline ends. This CDR3 comprises 15 residues. The germline V gene encodes CDR1 LNHDA and CDR2 SQIVND (reference sequence). CDR3: CASRGRGASTDTQYF. DNA for the CDR3: TGTGCCAGTAGGGGGAGGGGGGCTAGCACAGATACGCAGTATTTT.

This clonotype occurred many times. This rearrangement joins TRBV6-1 to TRBJ2-7; 7 bases are shared with TRBD2. V lost 7 bases, J lost 2 bases, and 26 bases stayed unmatched. CDR1 is MNHNS and CDR2 is SASEGT in the germline V gene. The CDR3 length is 20 residues. The CDR3 region is CASMGFHVQENGGSTYEQYF. CDR3 in DNA: TGTGCCAGCATGGGATTTCACGTCCAAGAAAACGGGGGGTCTACCTACGAGCAGTACTTC.

The chain links TRBV6-2 or TRBV6-3 to TRBJ1-1; D gene unclear. This CDR3 has 14 residues. The germline V and J ends were trimmed by 0 bases and 12 bases, with 17 bases remaining between them. Germline lookup yields CDR1 MNHEY and CDR2 SVGEGT. The CDR3: CASSYSRAAGRTFF. For the CDR3, the DNA is TGTGCCAGCAGTTACTCCCGGGCCGCCGGCAGGACTTTCTTT.

Ten or more counts support this clonotype. The rearrangement links TRBV2 to TRBJ1-3; D gene uncertain. Germline V gene lookup returns CDR1 SNHLY and CDR2 FYNNEI. V was cut by 4 bases and J by 0 bases, with 7 bases left in between. The CDR3 runs 14 residues. The CDR3 nucleotides read TGTGCCAGCAGTGTGTCCGTCTCTGGAAACACCATATATTTT. Amino acid sequence: CASSVSVSGNTIYF.

This clonotype was found a few times. The J gene is TRBJ1-1, the V gene TRBV18; TRBD1 aligns across 9 bases. From germline, CDR1 is KGHSH and CDR2 LQKENI. This CDR3 is built from 15 residues. The trim removed 8 bases at V and 1 base at J, leaving 8 bases unmatched. CDR3 coding DNA: TGTGCCAGCCCACTGGGACAGGGCTCGAACACTGAAGCTTTCTTT. Translation: CASPLGQGSNTEAFF.

This clonotype has ten or more counts. This sequence joins TRBV20-1 and TRBJ2-1, with 8 bases fitting TRBD2. The CDR3 loop spans 15 amino acids. V was pared by 6 bases and J by 6 bases, with 13 bases of the junction left unmatched. The germline gives CDR1 DFQATT, CDR2 SNEGSKA (reference sequence). The CDR3 spells CSATLEPGTSNEQFF. The CDR3 coding sequence is TGCAGTGCAACACTCGAACCGGGGACTAGCAATGAGCAGTTCTTC.

The rearrangement links TRBV7-2 to TRBJ2-2; D may be TRBD1 or TRBD2 (6 bases each). CDR3 length: 17 amino acids. V shed 4 bases and J shed 5 bases, with 20 bases lying between them. Germline CDR1 is SGHTA and CDR2 is FQGNSA. The CDR3 region has the DNA TGTGCCAGCAGCTCCCTCGGGGGCTCTTTTAAAACCGGGGAGCTGTTTTTT. It is translated as CASSSLGGSFKTGELFF.

This clonotype appeared a few times. This may come from a read error, since a much larger clone is one base off. This chain connects TRBV7-8 to TRBJ2-1, with D perhaps matching TRBD2 (6 bases). Germline-derived CDR1 and CDR2 are SGHVS and FQNEAQ. The CDR3 contains 14 residues. The CDR3 DNA sequence: TGTGCCAGCAGCCTATCACTAGCAGGCAATGAGCAGTCCTTC. Translation gives CASSLSLAGNEQSF.

The sample holds many counts of this clonotype. The chain links TRBV28 to TRBJ1-1, with a possible D match to TRBD1 (6 bases). Germline CDR1 and CDR2: MDHEN and SYDVKM. V was shortened by 7 bases and J by 4 bases, with 7 bases between the two germline ends. The CDR3 has 11 amino acids. The CDR3 sequence: CASKTGTEAFF. The CDR3, as DNA: TGTGCCAGCAAGACAGGCACTGAAGCTTTCTTT. The variable domain in full, with the rest retrieved from reference TRBV28 and TRBJ1-1, is DVKVTQSSRYLVKRTGEKVFLECVQDMDHENMFWYRQDPGLGLRLIYFSYDVKMKEKGDIPEGYSVSREKKERFSLILESASTNQTSMYLCASKTGTEAFFGQGTRLTVV.

This clonotype has just a few counts. This chain uses TRBV3-1 with TRBJ2-1; TRBD2 aligns across 10 bases. J lost 7 bases, V lost 2 bases, and 8 bases had no gene match. This CDR3 has 16 amino acids. Germline loops: CDR1 LGHDT, CDR2 YNNKEL (reference sequence). The CDR3 is CASSQRASGRGNEQFF. The CDR3 nucleotides are TGTGCCAGCAGCCAAAGGGCTAGCGGGAGAGGTAATGAGCAGTTCTTC.

This clonotype was counted ten times or more. This chain links TRBV10-3 with TRBJ1-1; D gene unclear. Trimming left V 3 bases short and J 0 bases short, with 11 bases between. The CDR3 totals 15 residues. The germline V gene encodes CDR1 ENHRY and CDR2 SYGVKD. Here the CDR3 reads CAISDGSKMNTEAFF. The CDR3 bases are TGTGCCATCAGTGATGGAAGCAAGATGAACACTGAAGCTTTCTTT.

CDR3 bases: TGTGCCATAGGGACAGGGAGACAAGAGACCCAGTACTTC. Amino acids: CAIGTGRQETQYF. V and J are TRBV10-3 and TRBJ2-5, with 9 bases matching TRBD1. Per germline, CDR1 ENHRY and CDR2 SYGVKD. The CDR3 consists of 13 residues. V shed 9 bases and J 2 bases; nucleotides not matched to a gene: 4.

This clonotype was found many times. The genes are TRBV5-1 and TRBJ1-1; D might be TRBD1 (5 bases). Germline V gene data show CDR1 as SGHRS and CDR2 as YFSETQ. The CDR3 loop spans 15 amino acids. The V and J ends lost 7 bases and 2 bases respectively, with 18 bases between them. The CDR3 loop reads CASSRQPGHNTEAFF. The CDR3 DNA reads as TGCGCCAGCTCCCGACAGCCTGGACACAACACTGAAGCTTTCTTT.

The chain couples TRBV5-5 to TRBJ1-2; 8 bases match TRBD1. CDR1 and CDR2 from the germline V gene are SGHKS and YYEKEE (reference sequence). The CDR3 runs 15 residues. Germline trimming cut 3 bases from V and 0 bases from J; bases unmatched to any gene: 4. This CDR3 reads CASSSGQGSNYGYTF. Written as DNA, the CDR3 is TGTGCCAGCAGCTCTGGACAGGGTTCTAACTATGGCTACACCTTC.

The chain carries TRBV14 and TRBJ1-2; D is ambiguous. The CDR3 is 14 residues long. Trimming removed 0 bases at V and 8 bases at J, with 13 bases between. Germline V gene lookup returns CDR1 SGHDN and CDR2 FVKESK. CDR3 sequence: CASSQDAGRRGYTF. The CDR3 DNA follows: TGTGCCAGCAGCCAAGATGCGGGCCGGCGCGGCTACACCTTC.

This chain joins TRBV20-1 and TRBJ2-3, with 7 bases identical to TRBD1. After removal of 6 bases from V and 3 bases from J, the junction contained 9 bases not matched to a gene. The CDR3 runs to 14 residues. CDR1 and CDR2 from the germline V gene are DFQATT and SNEGSKA (reference sequence). The CDR3 loop reads CSAQTGLGTDTQYF. Written as DNA, the CDR3 is TGCAGTGCACAGACAGGGCTGGGGACAGATACGCAGTATTTT.

In this sample, this clonotype turned up many times. The V and J genes are TRBV7-9 and TRBJ2-1; 8 bases agree with TRBD1. Trimming took 7 bases from V and 3 from J; bases not matched to a gene: 5. From germline, CDR1 is SEHNR and CDR2 FQNEAQ (reference sequence). CDR3 length equals 14 residues. The chain's CDR3 is CASTQGADYNEQFF. In DNA, the CDR3 is TGTGCCAGCACTCAGGGGGCCGACTACAATGAGCAGTTCTTC. The full variable domain, rest sourced from reference TRBV7-9 and TRBJ2-1, is DTGVSQNPRHKITKRGQNVTFRCDPISEHNRLYWYRQTLGQGPEFLTYFQNEAQLEKSRLLSDRFSAERPKGSFSTLEIQRTEQGDSAMYLCASTQGADYNEQFFGPGTRLTVL.

This clonotype has ten or more counts. This chain joins TRBV27 and TRBJ2-7; D may be TRBD2 (6 bases). The germline V gene encodes CDR1 MNHEY and CDR2 SMNVEV (reference sequence). The CDR3 loop spans 15 amino acids. V was cut by 0 bases and J by 2 bases, with 11 bases left in between. Here the CDR3 DNA reads TGTGCCAGCAGTTTATCGGAGGGTCAGACCTACGAGCAGTACTTC. It translates to CASSLSEGQTYEQYF.

This clonotype was detected ten times or more. The chain has TRBV2 and TRBJ1-5, with D possibly being TRBD1 (6 bases). The germline V and J ends were trimmed by 8 bases and 4 bases, with 15 bases remaining between them. CDR1 is SNHLY and CDR2 is FYNNEI in the germline V gene. The CDR3 spans 14 residues. CDR3 region: CASHRQAGNQPQHF. CDR3 in DNA: TGTGCCAGCCATCGACAGGCGGGGAATCAGCCCCAGCATTTT.

This clonotype has at least ten counts. The chain is built from TRBV9 and TRBJ2-1; 9 bases align to TRBD1. CDR1 is SGDLS and CDR2 is YYNGEE in the germline V gene. Germline trimming cut 3 bases from V and 3 bases from J; bases unmatched to any gene: 4. CDR3 size: 15 residues. CDR3 protein: CASSAETGGYNEQFF. CDR3 in DNA: TGTGCCAGCAGCGCCGAGACAGGGGGCTACAATGAGCAGTTCTTC.

This chain uses TRBV6-1 with TRBJ2-7, with 12 bases identical to TRBD2. After removal of 6 bases from V and 5 bases from J, the junction contained 14 bases not matched to a gene. CDR1 MNHNS and CDR2 SASEGT come from the germline V gene. This CDR3 is built from 17 residues. The CDR3 coding sequence is TGTGCCAGCAGGGCAGGACTAGCGGGAAGAGCCTACGACGAGCAGTACTTC. It yields the protein CASRAGLAGRAYDEQYF.

The chain uses TRBV7-2 and TRBJ2-5; 7 nucleotides line up with TRBD1. From germline, CDR1 is SGHTA and CDR2 FQGNSA. This CDR3 has 15 amino acids. V lost 5 bases, J lost 5 bases, and 11 bases stayed unmatched. The CDR3 nucleotides read TGTGCCAGCAGCCCTCGACAGGGACATCATGAGACCCAGTACTTC. Translation: CASSPRQGHHETQYF.

There are many counts of this clonotype. This chain links TRBV2 with TRBJ2-1; the match to TRBD1 covers 10 bases. V shed 7 bases and J 6 bases; nucleotides not matched to a gene: 9. This CDR3 region has 15 residues. Germline V gene data show CDR1 as SNHLY and CDR2 as FYNNEI. The CDR3 loop is CASKVRGQGPNEQFF. CDR3 nucleotides: TGTGCCAGCAAGGTCAGGGGACAGGGGCCCAATGAGCAGTTCTTC. The full variable domain, its missing parts supplied by reference TRBV2 and TRBJ2-1, is EPEVTQTPSHQVTQMGQEVILRCVPISNHLYFYWYRQILGQKVEFLVSFYNNEISEKSEIFDDQFSVERPDGSNFTLKIRSTKLEDSAMYFCASKVRGQGPNEQFFGPGTRLTVL.